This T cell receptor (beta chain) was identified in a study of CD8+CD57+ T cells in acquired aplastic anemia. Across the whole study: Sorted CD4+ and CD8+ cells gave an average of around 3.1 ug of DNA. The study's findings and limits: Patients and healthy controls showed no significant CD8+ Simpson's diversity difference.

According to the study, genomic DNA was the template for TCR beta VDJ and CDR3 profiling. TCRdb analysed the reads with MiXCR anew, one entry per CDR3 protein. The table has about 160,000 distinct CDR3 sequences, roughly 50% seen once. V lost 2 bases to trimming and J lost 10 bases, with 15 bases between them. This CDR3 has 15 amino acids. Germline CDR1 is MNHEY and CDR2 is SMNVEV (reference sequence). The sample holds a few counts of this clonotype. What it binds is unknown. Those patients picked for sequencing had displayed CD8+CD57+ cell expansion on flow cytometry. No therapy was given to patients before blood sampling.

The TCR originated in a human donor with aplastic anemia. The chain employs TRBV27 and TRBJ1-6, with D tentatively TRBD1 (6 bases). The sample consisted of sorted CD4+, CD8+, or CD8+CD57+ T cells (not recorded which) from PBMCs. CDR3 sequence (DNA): TGTGCCAGCAGTTTACGAACAGGGCTGGACTCACCCCTCCACTTT. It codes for CASSLRTGLDSPLHF.